This is a list of T cell receptor beta chains from one sample in a study of cytomegalovirus exposure and HLA in healthy donors. TCRdb keeps only in-frame clones here, not all; method: immunoSEQ multiplex PCR. The sample lists approximately 60,000 clones, 75% to 95% occurring once. Sample: PBMCs. Source of these receptors: a young man in good health and CMV-seronegative. Both conserved end residues are part of each CDR3. The D gene is left open where the match is weak.

d_gene: TRBD1; v_gene: TRBV5-5; CDR3aa: CASSLGQGTYNEQFF
d_gene: NA; v_gene: TRBV18; CDR3aa: CASSPEGLGAGQPQHF
d_gene: NA; v_gene: TRBV27; CDR3aa: CASSLGTPLATEAFF
d_gene: NA; v_gene: TRBV29-1; CDR3aa: CSVEYQGRNGYTF
d_gene: NA; v_gene: TRBV6-1; CDR3aa: CASGGDNNEKLFF
d_gene: TRBD1; v_gene: TRBV7-2; CDR3aa: CASSYPTGNSGYTF
d_gene: TRBD1; v_gene: TRBV19; CDR3aa: CASSTTGGAETQYF
d_gene: NA; v_gene: TRBV7-9; CDR3aa: CASSLRLEGGETQYF
d_gene: TRBD2; v_gene: TRBV11-2; CDR3aa: CASSSPTSRWSTDTQYF
d_gene: TRBD2; v_gene: TRBV15; CDR3aa: CATSRGREGLNEQFF
d_gene: NA; v_gene: TRBV19; CDR3aa: CASSHSTPNQPQHF
d_gene: NA; v_gene: TRBV5-1; CDR3aa: CASSLSTGWGETQYF
d_gene: NA; v_gene: TRBV6-5; CDR3aa: CASRMGRKNTEAFF
d_gene: NA; v_gene: TRBV14; CDR3aa: CASSRWLDGLGDEQFF
d_gene: NA; v_gene: TRBV28; CDR3aa: CASRQMGGGGEKLFF
d_gene: TRBD1; v_gene: TRBV28; CDR3aa: CASRITGGSNYGYTF
d_gene: NA; v_gene: TRBV9; CDR3aa: CASSVGTGVSTDTQYF
d_gene: NA; v_gene: TRBV19; CDR3aa: CASRGHTDTQYF
d_gene: NA; v_gene: TRBV5-5; CDR3aa: CASSLESVTGANVLTF
d_gene: TRBD2; v_gene: TRBV7-9; CDR3aa: CASSLGSSGMGTDTQYF
d_gene: NA; v_gene: TRBV7-9; CDR3aa: CASSLYSSAKNIQYF
d_gene: NA; v_gene: TRBV2; CDR3aa: CASRPQGTNTGELFF
d_gene: TRBD2; v_gene: TRBV19; CDR3aa: CASSIGRESHENEQFF
d_gene: NA; v_gene: TRBV11-2; CDR3aa: CASSLVYTEAFF
d_gene: NA; v_gene: TRBV10-3; CDR3aa: CAIKRTDITYNEQFF
d_gene: TRBD2; v_gene: TRBV11-2; CDR3aa: CASSRGGTEETQYF
d_gene: TRBD1; v_gene: TRBV18; CDR3aa: CASSSGQGRSQPQHF
d_gene: TRBD1; v_gene: TRBV5-6; CDR3aa: CASSLLPGGAGEKLFF
d_gene: TRBD2; v_gene: TRBV2; CDR3aa: CASSDSSGKETQYF
d_gene: NA; v_gene: TRBV11-2; CDR3aa: CASSLEVAVQETQYF
d_gene: TRBD1; v_gene: TRBV7-9; CDR3aa: CASSSPGQENYGYTF
d_gene: TRBD1; v_gene: TRBV18; CDR3aa: CASSPGQGNQPQHF
d_gene: TRBD2; v_gene: TRBV10-2; CDR3aa: CASSEGGGGQETQYF
d_gene: TRBD1; v_gene: TRBV29-1; CDR3aa: CSADKTGQGNYEQYF
d_gene: NA; v_gene: TRBV19; CDR3aa: CASRTPGTYEQYF
d_gene: TRBD2; v_gene: TRBV5-4; CDR3aa: CASSSDSGRGNEQFF
d_gene: TRBD1; v_gene: TRBV6-5; CDR3aa: CASNPATGGSYEQYF
d_gene: TRBD2; v_gene: TRBV5-6; CDR3aa: CASSGTSGRSSYEQYF
d_gene: NA; v_gene: TRBV27; CDR3aa: CASSFSRNTEAFF
d_gene: TRBD2; v_gene: TRBV10-3; CDR3aa: CAISTFGTSGRVDTQYF
d_gene: NA; v_gene: TRBV25-1; CDR3aa: CASQYRSTGELFF
d_gene: NA; v_gene: TRBV6-5; CDR3aa: CASSKWDGGSYEQYF
d_gene: TRBD2; v_gene: TRBV5-1; CDR3aa: CASKRTSDSYEQYF
d_gene: NA; v_gene: TRBV6-6; CDR3aa: CASSYSGLNNEQFF
d_gene: TRBD2; v_gene: TRBV11-2; CDR3aa: CASSFKAGDYNEQFF
d_gene: NA; v_gene: TRBV25-1; CDR3aa: CASSEFAASSYNEQFF
d_gene: NA; v_gene: TRBV18; CDR3aa: CASSPPTLSGFYETQYF
d_gene: NA; v_gene: TRBV2; CDR3aa: CASSVRGAETQYF
d_gene: NA; v_gene: TRBV9; CDR3aa: CASSGGVQPGEAFF
d_gene: NA; v_gene: TRBV10-3; CDR3aa: CAISESGPNTEAFF
d_gene: NA; v_gene: TRBV19; CDR3aa: CASSPELEGTEAFF
d_gene: NA; v_gene: TRBV7-9; CDR3aa: CASSLGQEAFF
d_gene: TRBD1; v_gene: TRBV19; CDR3aa: CASSRADRGWWNTEAFF
d_gene: NA; v_gene: TRBV9; CDR3aa: CASSVGNFQETQYF
d_gene: NA; v_gene: TRBV6-1; CDR3aa: CASGTGTPYGYTF
d_gene: TRBD1; v_gene: TRBV6-1; CDR3aa: CASRRGTGHTGELFF
d_gene: TRBD2; v_gene: TRBV9; CDR3aa: CASSVGLAGGATTNTGELFF
d_gene: NA; v_gene: TRBV28; CDR3aa: CATSGGYQQYF
d_gene: TRBD1; v_gene: TRBV6-5; CDR3aa: CASSHRDRADTQYF
d_gene: NA; v_gene: TRBV7-2; CDR3aa: CASSLTGLLGDTQYF